This T cell receptor beta chain originates from a study of type 1 and type 2 diabetes patients. Amplification started from genomic DNA. The TCR beta CDR3 region was amplified using 30 forward and 13 reverse primers. TCRdb re-called the multiplex PCR reads with MiXCR, one entry per CDR3 protein. Of under 300,000 distinct CDR3 sequences in the sample, more than 45% were seen once. CDR1 MNHNS and CDR2 SASEGT come from the germline V gene. The CDR3 contains 14 residues. The V gene lost 5 bases and the J gene lost 1 base, with 12 bases spanning the gap. This clonotype turned up a few times. The chain combines TRBV6-1 with TRBJ2-7, with a weak D call TRBD2 (5 bases). The sample was peripheral blood mononuclear cells (PBMCs). This receptor was taken from a man aged 18 to 29 with type 2 diabetes. CDR3 amino acids: CASSSRGSSYEQYF. The CDR3 DNA reads as TGTGCCAGCAGTTCCCGGGGTAGTTCCTACGAGCAGTACTTC.